The TCR beta chain described here comes from a study of cytomegalovirus exposure and HLA in healthy donors. Notes on this clone: As yet, its antigen is unknown.

The study's findings and limits: Earlier analysis looked at TCR beta V segments, and most were productive about 87% or about 30% of the time. Some public TCRs appeared in many individuals, while most sequences were rare.

CDR3 length: 13 residues. Unmatched junction bases numbered 7, after V lost 3 bases and J lost 8 bases. The V gene's germline CDR1 is SGHRS and CDR2 YFSETQ. The PCR had 60 Vbeta and 13 Jbeta primers. Sequencing was performed with immunoSEQ multiplex PCR; in TCRdb, only in-frame clones are kept and a portion is missing. The data show more than 85,000 clones, roughly 80% seen once. Likely unrecorded immune exposures existed in these nominally healthy donors. The clonotype originates from a man aged 40-49 years in good health and CMV-seronegative. Sequencing was carried out using PBMCs. This chain uses TRBV5-1 with TRBJ1-2; 7 bases line up with TRBD1. The CDR3 nucleotides are TGCGCCAGCAGCTCCGGGACAGTCGACGGCTACACCTTC. Protein sequence: CASSSGTVDGYTF.